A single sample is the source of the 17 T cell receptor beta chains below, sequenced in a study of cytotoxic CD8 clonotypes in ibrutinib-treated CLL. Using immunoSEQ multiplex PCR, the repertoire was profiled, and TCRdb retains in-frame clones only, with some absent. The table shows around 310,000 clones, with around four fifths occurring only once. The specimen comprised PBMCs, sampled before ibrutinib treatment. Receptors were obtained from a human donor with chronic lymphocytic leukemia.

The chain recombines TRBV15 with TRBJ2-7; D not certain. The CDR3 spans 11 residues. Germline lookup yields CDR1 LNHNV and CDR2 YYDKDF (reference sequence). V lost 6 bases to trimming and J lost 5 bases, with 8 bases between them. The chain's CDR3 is CATSWNNEQYF. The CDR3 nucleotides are TGTGCCACCAGTTGGAATAACGAGCAGTACTTC.

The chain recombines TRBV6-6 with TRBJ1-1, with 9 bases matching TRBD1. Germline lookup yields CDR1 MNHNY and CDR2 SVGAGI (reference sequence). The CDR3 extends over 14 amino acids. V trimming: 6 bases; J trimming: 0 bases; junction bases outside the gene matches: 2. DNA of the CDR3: TGTGCCAGCAGAGGGACAGGGATGAACACTGAAGCTTTCTTT. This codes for CASRGTGMNTEAFF.

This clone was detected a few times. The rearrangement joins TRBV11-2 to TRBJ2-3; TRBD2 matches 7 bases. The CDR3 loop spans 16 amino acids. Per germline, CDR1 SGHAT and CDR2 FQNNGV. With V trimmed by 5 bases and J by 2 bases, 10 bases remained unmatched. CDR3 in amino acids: CASSPGLGWDTDTQYF. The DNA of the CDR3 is TGTGCCAGCAGCCCCGGACTAGGGTGGGACACAGATACGCAGTATTTT.

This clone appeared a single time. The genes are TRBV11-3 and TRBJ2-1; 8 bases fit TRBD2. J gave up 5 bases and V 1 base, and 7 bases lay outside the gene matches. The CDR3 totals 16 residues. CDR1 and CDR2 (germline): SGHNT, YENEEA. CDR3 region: CASSLVREGPHNEQFF. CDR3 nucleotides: TGTGCCAGCAGCTTAGTACGGGAGGGCCCCCACAATGAGCAGTTCTTC. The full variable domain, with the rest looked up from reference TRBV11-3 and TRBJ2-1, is EAGVVQSPRYKIIEKKQPVAFWCNPISGHNTLYWYLQNLGQGPELLIRYENEEAVDDSQLPKDRFSAERLKGVDSTLKIQPAELGDSAVYLCASSLVREGPHNEQFFGPGTRLTVL.

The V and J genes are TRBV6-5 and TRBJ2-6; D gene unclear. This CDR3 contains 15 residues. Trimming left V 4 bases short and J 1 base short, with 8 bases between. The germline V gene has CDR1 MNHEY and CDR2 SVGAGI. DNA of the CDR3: TGTGCCAGCAGTTCTGTTAATTCTGGGGCCAACGTCCTGACTTTC. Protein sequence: CASSSVNSGANVLTF.

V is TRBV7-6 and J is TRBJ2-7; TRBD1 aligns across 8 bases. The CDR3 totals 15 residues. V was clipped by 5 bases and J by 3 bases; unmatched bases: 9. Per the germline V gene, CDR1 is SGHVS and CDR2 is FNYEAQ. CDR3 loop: CASSNRLTGDYEQYF. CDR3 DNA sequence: TGTGCCAGCAGCAACAGATTGACAGGGGACTACGAGCAGTACTTC. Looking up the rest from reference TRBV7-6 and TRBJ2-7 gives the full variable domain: GAGVSQSPRYKVTKRGQDVALRCDPISGHVSLYWYRQALGQGPEFLTYFNYEAQQDKSGLPNDRFSAERPEGSISTLTIQRTEQRDSAMYRCASSNRLTGDYEQYFGPGTRLTVT.

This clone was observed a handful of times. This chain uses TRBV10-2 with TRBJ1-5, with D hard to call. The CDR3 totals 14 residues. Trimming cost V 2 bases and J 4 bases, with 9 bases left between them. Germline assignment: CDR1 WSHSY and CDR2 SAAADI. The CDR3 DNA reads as TGCGCCAGCAGTGAGGCGGCAGTTAATCAGCCCCAGCATTTT. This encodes CASSEAAVNQPQHF.

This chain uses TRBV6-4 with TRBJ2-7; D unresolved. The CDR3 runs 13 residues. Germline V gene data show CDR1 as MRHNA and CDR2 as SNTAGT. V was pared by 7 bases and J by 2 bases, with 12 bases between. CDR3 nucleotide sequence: TGTGCCAGCAATGATGCTCTGACCTACGAGCAGTACTTC. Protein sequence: CASNDALTYEQYF.

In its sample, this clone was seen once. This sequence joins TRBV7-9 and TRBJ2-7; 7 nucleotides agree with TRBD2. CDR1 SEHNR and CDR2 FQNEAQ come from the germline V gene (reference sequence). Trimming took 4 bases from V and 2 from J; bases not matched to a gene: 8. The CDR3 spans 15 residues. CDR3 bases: TGTGCCAGCAGCTCCCGGACTAGTTTTACCTACGAGCAGTACTTC. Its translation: CASSSRTSFTYEQYF. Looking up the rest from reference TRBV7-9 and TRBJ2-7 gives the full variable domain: DTGVSQNPRHKITKRGQNVTFRCDPISEHNRLYWYRQTLGQGPEFLTYFQNEAQLEKSRLLSDRFSAERPKGSFSTLEIQRTEQGDSAMYLCASSSRTSFTYEQYFGPGTRLTVT.

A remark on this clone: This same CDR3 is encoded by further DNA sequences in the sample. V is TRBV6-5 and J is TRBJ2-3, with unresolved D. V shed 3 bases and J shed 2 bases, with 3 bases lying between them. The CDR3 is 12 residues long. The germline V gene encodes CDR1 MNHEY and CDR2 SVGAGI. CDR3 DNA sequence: TGTGCCAGCAGTTATAACACAGATACGCAGTATTTT. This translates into CASSYNTDTQYF.

CDR3 in amino acids: CASSLAAFSSDTQYF. CDR3 nucleotides: TGTGCCAGCAGCTTGGCGGCCTTCAGTTCAGATACGCAGTATTTT. The chain employs TRBV5-4 and TRBJ2-3; D unclear. The CDR3 contains 15 residues. Germline CDR1 reads SGHNT; CDR2 reads YYREEE (reference sequence). The germline V and J ends were trimmed by 0 bases and 4 bases, with 12 bases remaining between them. Filled out from reference TRBV5-4 and TRBJ2-3, the complete variable domain reads ETGVTQSPTHLIKTRGQQVTLRCSSQSGHNTVSWYQQALGQGPQFIFQYYREEENGRGNFPPRFSGLQFPNYSSELNVNALELDDSALYLCASSLAAFSSDTQYFGPGTRLTVL.

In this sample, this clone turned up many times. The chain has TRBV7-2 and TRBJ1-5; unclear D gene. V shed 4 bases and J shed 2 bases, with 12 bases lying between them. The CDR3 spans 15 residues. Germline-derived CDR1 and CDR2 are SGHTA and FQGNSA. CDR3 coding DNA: TGTGCCAGCAGCTCCCGTTCTCGGGGCAATCAGCCCCAGCATTTT. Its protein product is CASSSRSRGNQPQHF.

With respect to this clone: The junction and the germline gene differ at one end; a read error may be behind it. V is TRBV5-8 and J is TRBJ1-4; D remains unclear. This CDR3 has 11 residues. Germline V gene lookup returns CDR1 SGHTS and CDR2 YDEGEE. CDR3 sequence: CASSLVFFGLW. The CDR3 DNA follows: TGTGCCAGCAGCTTGGTTTTCTTTGGCTTGTGG.

CDR3 DNA sequence: TGTGCCAGCAGCCCGAAGGTGGCGGCGGGGGTAAATGAGCAGTTCTTC. This gives the protein CASSPKVAAGVNEQFF. V usage is TRBV7-3 and J usage is TRBJ2-1; 7 nucleotides match TRBD2. The CDR3 covers 16 residues. Germline V gene sequence: CDR1 SGHTA, CDR2 FQGTGA. V lost 5 bases, J lost 7 bases, and 14 bases stayed unmatched.

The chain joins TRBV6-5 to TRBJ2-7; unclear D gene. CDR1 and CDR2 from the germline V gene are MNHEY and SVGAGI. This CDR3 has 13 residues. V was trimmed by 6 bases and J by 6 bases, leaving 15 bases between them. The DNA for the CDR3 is TGTGCCAGCAGCCACCTCCCCGTCGGCGAGCAGTACTTC. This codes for CASSHLPVGEQYF.

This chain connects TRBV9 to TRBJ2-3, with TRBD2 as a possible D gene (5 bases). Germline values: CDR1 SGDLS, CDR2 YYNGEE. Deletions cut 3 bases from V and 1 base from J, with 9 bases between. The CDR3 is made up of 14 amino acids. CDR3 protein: CASSASLGTDTQYF. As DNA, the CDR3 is TGTGCCAGCAGCGCTAGCCTAGGCACAGATACGCAGTATTTT.

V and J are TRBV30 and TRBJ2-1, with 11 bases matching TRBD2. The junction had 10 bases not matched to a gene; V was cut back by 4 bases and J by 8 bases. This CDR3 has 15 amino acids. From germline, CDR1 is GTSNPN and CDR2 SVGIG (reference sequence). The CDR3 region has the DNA TGTGCCTGGACCCAACTAGCGGGAGCAAGCCATGAGCAGTTCTTC. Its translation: CAWTQLAGASHEQFF.